One and the same sample provided the 7 T cell receptor beta chains below, sequenced in a study of T cells expressing NK-cell markers. TCRdb re-called the 5' RACE reads and gives one entry per CDR3 protein, without DNA. The listing contains about 260,000 distinct CDR3 sequences. Sequencing used blood T cells: a sorted CD56 or NKG2C T cell subset, CD4+ or CD8+ T cells, or bulk PBMC T cells (not recorded which). The receptors were sampled from a man between 18 and 35 years old in good health.

V and J are TRBV12-3 or TRBV12-4 and TRBJ2-3; TCRdb lists TRBD1, though no DNA is available to test this call. The CDR3 loop spans 15 amino acids. CDR3 protein: CASSHRGLSTDTQYF.

The rearrangement joins TRBV12-3 or TRBV12-4 to TRBJ2-5; TCRdb returns TRBD2, unconfirmable since there is no DNA. This CDR3 spans 15 amino acids. The chain's CDR3 is CASSLGPGTQETQYF.

The chain recombines TRBV7-3 with TRBJ2-3; with no DNA, the TCRdb D assignment of TRBD1 cannot be verified. Looked up from germline, CDR1 is SGHTA and CDR2 is FQGTGA. The CDR3 spans 14 residues. The CDR3 sequence: CASSRTGLADTQYF.

The rearrangement links TRBV5-1 to TRBJ2-1. Germline V gene lookup returns CDR1 SGHRS and CDR2 YFSETQ. The CDR3 loop spans 13 amino acids. This CDR3 reads CASSPAGKAEQFF.

The chain uses TRBV7-2 and TRBJ2-3; absent DNA, TCRdb's TRBD2 call cannot be checked. The CDR3 covers 14 residues. Germline V gene sequence: CDR1 SGHTA, CDR2 FQGNSA. This CDR3 is CASSLGDWRGTQYF.

The chain uses TRBV7-9 and TRBJ2-4; TCRdb designates TRBD1, a call that cannot be tested without DNA. This CDR3 contains 15 residues. Germline V gene sequence: CDR1 SEHNR, CDR2 FQNEAQ (reference sequence). Here the CDR3 reads CASTRGLLAKNIQYF.

The chain has TRBV29-1 and TRBJ2-5. Germline CDR1 is SQVTM and CDR2 is ANQGSEA. The CDR3 runs 12 residues. CDR3 residues: CSVAIAGETQYF.